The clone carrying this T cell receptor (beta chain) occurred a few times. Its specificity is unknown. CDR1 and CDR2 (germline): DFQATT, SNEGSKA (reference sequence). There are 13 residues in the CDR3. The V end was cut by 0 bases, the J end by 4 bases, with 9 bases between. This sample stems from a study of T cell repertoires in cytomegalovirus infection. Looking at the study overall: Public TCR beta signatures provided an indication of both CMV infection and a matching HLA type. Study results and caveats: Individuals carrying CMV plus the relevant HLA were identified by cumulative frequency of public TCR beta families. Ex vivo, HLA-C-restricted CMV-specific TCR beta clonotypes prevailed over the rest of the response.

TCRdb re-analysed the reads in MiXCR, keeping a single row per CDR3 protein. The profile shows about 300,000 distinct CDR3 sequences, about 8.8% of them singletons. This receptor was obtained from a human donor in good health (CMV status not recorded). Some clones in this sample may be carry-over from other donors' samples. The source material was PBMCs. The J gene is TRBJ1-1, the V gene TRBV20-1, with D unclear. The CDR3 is CSARDPGGTEAFF. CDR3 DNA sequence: TGCAGTGCTAGAGATCCGGGAGGCACTGAAGCTTTCTTT.